The 21 T cell receptor beta chains listed next were all sequenced from one sample in a study of T cells in Graves' hyperthyroidism and ophthalmopathy. The TCR beta CDR3 regions underwent amplification using RNA transcripts as the source. The HTBI primer set served for first-round RT-PCR of the TCR CDR3. TCRdb reanalysed the multiplex PCR reads using MiXCR and keeps one entry per CDR3 protein. The sample holds about 620,000 distinct CDR3 sequences, about a sixth seen once. Sequenced: blood. The receptors were gathered from a woman in her 30s with Graves' hyperthyroidism.

Remarks on this clonotype: A read error may account for a junction end that differs from germline. CDR3 region: CASSSGTGNHPQHF. CDR3 in DNA: TGTGCCAGCAGCTCCGGGACAGGGAATCATCCCCAGCATTTT. The rearrangement joins TRBV5-6 to TRBJ1-5, with 9 bases that match TRBD1. In germline, CDR1 is SGHDT, CDR2 YYEEEE. This CDR3 has 14 amino acids.

This clonotype was detected many times. For the CDR3, the DNA is TGTGCCAGCAGTATCGCTCAGGGTTATGGGTCAGATACGCAGTATTTT. Its protein is CASSIAQGYGSDTQYF. The gene calls are TRBV12-3 or TRBV12-4 and TRBJ2-3, with D possibly TRBD1 on 5 matching bases. The CDR3 is made up of 16 amino acids. V lost 5 bases to trimming and J lost 4 bases, with 19 bases between them.

This rearrangement joins TRBV6-2 or TRBV6-3 to TRBJ2-1; 8 bases line up with TRBD2. V trimming: 2 bases; J trimming: 5 bases; junction bases outside the gene matches: 5. Germline lookup yields CDR1 MNHEY and CDR2 SVGEGT. This CDR3 has 15 residues. CDR3 in amino acids: CASSYLAGRNNEQFF. CDR3 DNA: TGTGCCAGCAGTTACCTAGCGGGCCGTAACAATGAGCAGTTCTTC.

This clonotype appeared many times. The rearrangement uses TRBV28 and TRBJ2-7; 7 nucleotides agree with TRBD2. The CDR3 consists of 14 residues. V shed 5 bases, J shed 1 base, and the junction held 5 bases outside the gene matches. Germline CDR1 is MDHEN and CDR2 is SYDVKM. CDR3 protein: CASSTPGGSYEQYF. The CDR3 DNA reads TGTGCCAGCAGTACCCCGGGGGGTTCCTACGAGCAGTACTTC.

This clonotype was picked up many times. The chain combines TRBV7-2 with TRBJ2-7; a possible D gene is TRBD2 (6 bases). The CDR3 covers 12 residues. The germline V gene has CDR1 SGHTA and CDR2 FQGNSA. With 6 bases removed from V and 2 bases from J, the gap between germline ends came to 8 bases. Written as DNA, the CDR3 is TGTGCCAGCAGTAAGCGGGCCTACGAGCAGTACTTC. Its translation: CASSKRAYEQYF.

This clonotype was detected only a few times. Being one base from a much bigger clone, this may be a read error. The V gene is TRBV20-1, the J gene TRBJ2-3; 7 bases match TRBD2. The V gene's germline CDR1 is DFQATT and CDR2 SNEGSKA (reference sequence). This CDR3 has 16 amino acids. CDR3 region: CSARALGGGPADMQYF. DNA of the CDR3: TGCAGTGCTAGAGCCTTGGGGGGAGGGCCCGCAGATATGCAGTATTTT.

This chain joins TRBV6-1 and TRBJ2-3; 7 positions match TRBD2. The CDR3 consists of 16 residues. CDR1 MNHNS and CDR2 SASEGT come from the germline V gene. The V gene end was trimmed by 6 bases and the J gene end by 0 bases; junction bases not matched to a gene: 9. The chain's CDR3 is CASRTLAHASTDTQYF. DNA for the CDR3: TGTGCCAGCAGAACACTAGCGCACGCTAGCACAGATACGCAGTATTTT.

This clonotype was seen a handful of times. The CDR3 coding sequence is TGTGCCAGTAGTATCTTCACAGGGGACACTGAAGCTTTCTTT. It specifies CASSIFTGDTEAFF. This sequence joins TRBV19 and TRBJ1-1, with 7 bases that match TRBD1. The CDR3 consists of 14 residues. CDR1 LNHDA and CDR2 SQIVND come from the germline V gene (reference sequence). Unmatched junction bases numbered 4, after V lost 3 bases and J lost 3 bases.

As to this clonotype: This may be a read error, as it is one base from a much larger clone. Written as DNA, the CDR3 is TGTGCCAGCAGCTTGACAGGGGGCCCGGGTGGAGCTTTCTTT. The encoded protein is CASSLTGGPGGAFF. The V gene is TRBV13, the J gene TRBJ2-2; 10 bases match TRBD1. The J call may be wrong; the DNA end is better matched by TRBJ1-1. The CDR3 length is 14 residues. The germline V gene encodes CDR1 PRHDT and CDR2 FYEKMQ (reference sequence).

At least ten counts were recorded for this clonotype. The chain has TRBV18 and TRBJ2-1; TRBD2 matches 9 bases. This CDR3 is 14 amino acids long. V gave up 0 bases and J gave up 8 bases; unmatched junction bases: 2. Looked up from germline, CDR1 is KGHSH and CDR2 is LQKENI. CDR3 in DNA: TGTGCCAGCTCACCACCGGGCGGGAGGGATGAGCAGTTCTTC. It specifies CASSPPGGRDEQFF. The variable domain in full, with the rest retrieved from reference TRBV18 and TRBJ2-1, is NAGVMQNPRHLVRRRGQEARLRCSPMKGHSHVYWYRQLPEEGLKFMVYLQKENIIDESGMPKERFSAEFPKEGPSILRIQQVVRGDSAAYFCASSPPGGRDEQFFGPGTRLTVL.

This clonotype was observed a few times. The V call is TRBV20-1, the J call TRBJ2-4; TRBD2 aligns across 12 bases. Trimming cost V 6 bases and J 7 bases; bases outside gene matches: 7. In germline, CDR1 is DFQATT, CDR2 SNEGSKA (reference sequence). This CDR3 has 14 residues. DNA of the CDR3: TGCAGTGCGTCGACTAGCGGGAGAGGGAACATTCAGTACTTC. Translating gives CSASTSGRGNIQYF.

This clonotype was picked up many times. The chain combines TRBV12-3 or TRBV12-4 with TRBJ1-5, with TRBD1 as a possible D gene (5 bases). The V end lost 4 bases, the J end lost 2 bases, and 6 bases lay between the germline ends. The CDR3 spans 13 residues. The CDR3 region is CASSWGGNQPQHF. The CDR3 nucleotides are TGTGCCAGCAGTTGGGGGGGCAATCAGCCCCAGCATTTT.

This clonotype was detected many times. The chain has TRBV6-2 or TRBV6-3 and TRBJ1-4; no firm D call. CDR1 MNHEY and CDR2 SVGEGT come from the germline V gene. The V end was cut by 0 bases, the J end by 0 bases, with 20 bases between. The CDR3 runs to 20 residues. CDR3 coding DNA: TGTGCCAGCAGTTACTCGGCAACGACGACCGACGGGACAACTAATGAAAAACTGTTTTTT. It yields the protein CASSYSATTTDGTTNEKLFF.

In the case of this clonotype: A clone one base away is much larger, so this may be a read error. J is TRBJ2-1 and V is TRBV19, with D perhaps TRBD1 or TRBD2 (6 bases each). The J call may be wrong; the DNA end is better matched by TRBJ2-7. The CDR3 has 13 residues. Looked up from germline, CDR1 is LNHDA and CDR2 is SQIVND (reference sequence). CDR3 amino acids: CASSISGGNEQYF. As DNA, the CDR3 is TGTGCCAGTAGTATATCCGGGGGCAATGAGCAGTACTTC.

This clonotype appeared many times. The chain combines TRBV20-1 with TRBJ2-4; D remains unclear. Germline-derived CDR1 and CDR2 are DFQATT and SNEGSKA (reference sequence). The CDR3 loop spans 12 amino acids. V gave up 6 bases and J gave up 9 bases, with 15 bases separating them. CDR3 region: CSAPVDGPIQYF. The DNA for the CDR3 is TGCAGTGCGCCCGTCGACGGACCCATTCAGTACTTC.

V and J are TRBV11-3 and TRBJ2-3; D is unresolved. The CDR3 has 11 residues. Trimming took off 5 bases at V and 7 bases at J, with 7 bases between the two ends. CDR1 and CDR2 from the germline V gene are SGHNT and YENEEA. The CDR3 DNA reads TGTGCCAGCAGCCCAGATTATACGCAGTATTTT. This encodes CASSPDYTQYF.

The rearrangement links TRBV6-1 to TRBJ2-5, with a weak D call TRBD2 (6 bases). The CDR3 consists of 14 residues. V was pared by 1 base and J by 6 bases, with 12 bases between. The germline gives CDR1 MNHNS, CDR2 SASEGT. The CDR3 region has the DNA TGTGCCAGCAGTGAAGAGGTAGGGAGGAAGACCCAGTACTTC. Its protein is CASSEEVGRKTQYF.

This clonotype was observed at least ten times. This sequence joins TRBV2 and TRBJ1-2; D call uncertain. The CDR3 has 13 residues. Germline-derived CDR1 and CDR2 are SNHLY and FYNNEI. V dropped 0 bases and J dropped 4 bases, with 6 bases sitting between them. This CDR3 is CASSEAPAYGYTF. As DNA, the CDR3 is TGTGCCAGCAGTGAAGCGCCGGCCTATGGCTACACCTTC.

This clonotype showed up just a few times. The rearrangement joins TRBV25-1 to TRBJ2-1; D ambiguous. V lost 6 bases, J lost 2 bases, and 11 bases lay in between. Germline V gives CDR1 MGHDK, CDR2 SYGVNS. This CDR3 region has 14 residues. Written as DNA, the CDR3 is TGTGCCAGCAGAGACATAAACCCCTACAATGAGCAGTTCTTC. Its translation is CASRDINPYNEQFF.

This clonotype occurred a few times. The V call is TRBV4-1, the J call TRBJ1-6; TRBD1 might be the D (6 bases). CDR1 is MGHRA, CDR2 YSYEKL, per germline. This CDR3 has 15 residues. The V and J ends lost 0 bases and 15 bases respectively, with 18 bases between them. CDR3 sequence (DNA): TGCGCCAGCAGCCAAGATCACACCATCCAGGGGAGCCTCCACTTT. Its protein product is CASSQDHTIQGSLHF.

The sample holds a few counts of this clonotype. The rearrangement links TRBV7-2 to TRBJ2-7; 13 bases match TRBD2. CDR1 and CDR2 from the germline V gene are SGHTA and FQGNSA. The ends lost 6 bases at V and 7 bases at J; junction bases unmatched: 12. The CDR3 sequence is 16 residues long. The CDR3 sequence: CASSPRLAGGVDEQYF. CDR3 sequence (DNA): TGTGCCAGCAGTCCTCGACTAGCGGGAGGCGTGGATGAGCAGTACTTC.